This TCR beta chain originates from a study of cytomegalovirus exposure and HLA in healthy donors. PCR involved 60 Vbeta and 13 Jbeta primers. The table came from immunoSEQ multiplex PCR; TCRdb's copy has only in-frame clones and leaves some out. The sample contains about 69,000 clones, about 70% of which appear only once. Trimming pared 5 bases from V and 5 bases from J, leaving 10 bases between. The CDR3 is 12 amino acids. Germline CDR1 reads MNHNY; CDR2 reads SVGAGI (reference sequence). The receptor comes from a young woman in good health and CMV-seronegative. The rearrangement links TRBV6-6 to TRBJ2-7; weak D call: TRBD2 (5 bases). Material: PBMCs. CDR3 in amino acids: CASSPPGDEQYF. In nucleotides, the CDR3 is TGTGCCAGCAGTCCGCCCGGGGACGAGCAGTACTTC.